This is a list of T cell receptor beta chains from one sample in a study of blood T cells in healthy people across ages. From the 5' RACE reads, TCRdb called clonotypes with MiXCR, one entry per CDR3 protein. This table has 650,000 to 800,000 distinct CDR3 sequences, around 42% appearing once. The sequenced material came from blood. These receptors all stem from a man in his fifties or sixties in good health. CDR3s include the opening cysteine and the closing phenylalanine or tryptophan. A D gene is named only where the DNA matches it firmly. Clone size is shown for a subset of rows, as once, few, many or a class of expanded clone.

d_gene: -; j_gene: TRBJ1-2; v_gene: TRBV29-1; abundance: few; CDR3aa: CSVELTGSVGYTF; CDR3nt: TGCAGCGTGGAGCTAACAGGGTCGGTTGGCTACACCTTC
d_gene: -; j_gene: TRBJ1-4; v_gene: TRBV25-1; abundance: -; CDR3aa: CASSETVGDEKLFF; CDR3nt: TGTGCCAGCAGCGAGACAGTTGGCGATGAAAAACTGTTTTTT
d_gene: -; j_gene: TRBJ2-7; v_gene: TRBV20-1; abundance: -; CDR3aa: CSASPTEPYEQYF; CDR3nt: TGCAGTGCTAGCCCGACGGAACCCTACGAGCAGTACTTC
d_gene: TRBD2; j_gene: TRBJ2-1; v_gene: TRBV7-9; abundance: few; CDR3aa: CASSRSGLAGVGNEQFF; CDR3nt: TGTGCCAGCAGCCGCTCGGGACTAGCGGGGGTTGGCAATGAGCAGTTCTTC
d_gene: -; j_gene: TRBJ2-7; v_gene: TRBV20-1; abundance: -; CDR3aa: CSASGGPYAEQYF; CDR3nt: TGCAGTGCTAGCGGGGGGCCCTACGCCGAGCAGTACTTC
d_gene: -; j_gene: TRBJ2-2; v_gene: TRBV20-1; abundance: -; CDR3aa: CSARDLAKNTGELFF; CDR3nt: TGCAGTGCTAGAGATTTGGCGAAGAACACCGGGGAGCTGTTTTTT
d_gene: TRBD2; j_gene: TRBJ2-5; v_gene: TRBV30; abundance: few; CDR3aa: CAWSEAGGPTQYF; CDR3nt: TGTGCCTGGAGTGAGGCGGGGGGGCCGACCCAGTACTTC
d_gene: -; j_gene: TRBJ2-1; v_gene: TRBV6-2/TRBV6-3; abundance: -; CDR3aa: CASSYLGSEQFF; CDR3nt: TGTGCCAGCAGTTACCTTGGCTCTGAGCAGTTCTTC
d_gene: -; j_gene: TRBJ1-5; v_gene: TRBV20-1; abundance: -; CDR3aa: CSARDRGGAWQPQHF; CDR3nt: TGCAGTGCTAGAGATCGCGGGGGCGCCTGGCAGCCCCAGCATTTT
d_gene: -; j_gene: TRBJ2-1; v_gene: TRBV11-3; abundance: -; CDR3aa: CASSQSWSNEQFF; CDR3nt: TGTGCCAGCAGCCAGTCTTGGAGCAATGAGCAGTTCTTC
d_gene: -; j_gene: TRBJ2-1; v_gene: TRBV11-1; abundance: -; CDR3aa: CASSPTKHEQFF; CDR3nt: TGTGCCAGCAGCCCGACGAAGCATGAGCAGTTCTTC
d_gene: -; j_gene: TRBJ1-1; v_gene: TRBV9; abundance: -; CDR3aa: CASSVGKVNTEAFF; CDR3nt: TGTGCCAGCAGCGTAGGAAAGGTGAACACTGAAGCTTTCTTT
d_gene: -; j_gene: TRBJ2-1; v_gene: TRBV3-1; abundance: -; CDR3aa: CASSQDNRAYNEQFF; CDR3nt: TGTGCCAGCAGCCAAGATAACAGGGCGTACAATGAGCAGTTCTTC
d_gene: TRBD1; j_gene: TRBJ2-3; v_gene: TRBV12-5; abundance: once; CDR3aa: CASGLSDRETDTQYF; CDR3nt: TGTGCTAGTGGTTTGTCGGACAGGGAAACAGATACGCAGTATTTT
d_gene: -; j_gene: TRBJ2-1; v_gene: TRBV28; abundance: few; CDR3aa: CASSSAHTEQFF; CDR3nt: TGTGCCAGCAGTTCCGCCCACACTGAGCAGTTCTTC
d_gene: -; j_gene: TRBJ2-1; v_gene: TRBV6-6; abundance: few; CDR3aa: CASQKVPSYNEQFF; CDR3nt: TGTGCCAGCCAGAAGGTGCCTTCCTACAATGAGCAGTTCTTC
d_gene: -; j_gene: TRBJ2-3; v_gene: TRBV4-3; abundance: few; CDR3aa: CASSQEVGGSTDTQYF; CDR3nt: TGCGCCAGCAGCCAAGAGGTCGGGGGAAGCACAGATACGCAGTATTTT